The entry that follows covers one T cell receptor (beta chain) sequence. Its antigen remains unidentified. These gene names are mouse names. Sequencing ends 4 residues short of the CDR3 end; the germline J gene provides the rest. This CDR3 is built from 13 residues. Germline lookup yields CDR1 SGHDT and CDR2 FRDEAV. cDNA prepared by RNA extraction and subsequent reverse transcription served as the template for sequencing. Produced via immunoSEQ multiplex PCR; TCRdb's table is partial and in-frame only. Singletons are absent from the sample, which has about 270,000 clones. Using CD4, CD8alpha, NKG2D, NKG2ACE and other markers, pooled cutaneous lymph node cells were sorted. The sample originates from a study of CD8+ T cells in alopecia areata. Study findings and constraints: TCR sharing was clearer in mice than between patients, perhaps partly owing to patient HLA diversity.

The sequenced material came from CD4+ T cells sorted from a lymph node. The sequence was collected from a C3H/HeJ mouse with alopecia areata. MHC haplotype here: H2-k. This chain uses TRBV14 with TRBJ2-5, with a weak D call TRBD1 (5 bases). This CDR3 is CASSLAGSDTQYF. The covered CDR3 bases are TGTGCCAGCAGTTTGGCAGGGTCAGAC.